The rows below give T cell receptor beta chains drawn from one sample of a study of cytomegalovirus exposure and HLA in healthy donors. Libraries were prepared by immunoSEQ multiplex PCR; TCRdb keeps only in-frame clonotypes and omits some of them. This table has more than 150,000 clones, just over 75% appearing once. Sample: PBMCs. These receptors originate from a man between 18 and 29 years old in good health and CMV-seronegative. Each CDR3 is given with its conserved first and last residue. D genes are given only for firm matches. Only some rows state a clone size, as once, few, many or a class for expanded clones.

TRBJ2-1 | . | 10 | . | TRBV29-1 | CSVADNEQFF | TGCAGCGTTGCGGACAATGAGCAGTTCTTC
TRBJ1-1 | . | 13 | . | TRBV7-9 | CASSLVMGAEAFF | TGTGCCAGCAGCTTAGTGATGGGGGCCGAAGCTTTCTTT
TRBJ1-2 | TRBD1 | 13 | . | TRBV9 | CASSTQGNYGYTF | TGTGCCAGCAGCACACAGGGGAACTATGGCTACACCTTC
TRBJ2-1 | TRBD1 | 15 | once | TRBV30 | CAWRPNRGPYNEQFF | TGTGCCTGGAGACCGAACAGGGGACCATACAATGAGCAGTTCTTC
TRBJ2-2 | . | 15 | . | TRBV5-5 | CASSLGLVYTGELFF | TGTGCCAGCAGCTTGGGACTAGTGTACACCGGGGAGCTGTTTTTT
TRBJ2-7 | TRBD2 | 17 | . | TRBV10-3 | CAISERLAGGGSYEQYF | TGTGCCATCAGTGAGAGACTAGCGGGAGGTGGCTCCTACGAGCAGTACTTC
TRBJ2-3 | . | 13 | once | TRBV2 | CASRQSPTDTQYF | TGTGCCAGCAGACAGTCACCCACAGATACGCAGTATTTT
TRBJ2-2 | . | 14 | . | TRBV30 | CAWNRQSNTGELFF | TGTGCCTGGAACCGACAGAGTAACACCGGGGAGCTGTTTTTT
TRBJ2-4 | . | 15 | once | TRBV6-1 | CASRGALIAKNIQYF | TGTGCCAGCAGGGGAGCCCTTATAGCCAAAAACATTCAGTACTTC
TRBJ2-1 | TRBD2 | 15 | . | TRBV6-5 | CASSYGGSSYNEQFF | TGTGCCAGCAGTTACGGCGGGAGCTCCTACAATGAGCAGTTCTTC
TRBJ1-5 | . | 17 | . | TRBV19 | CASSTEPGRGGFQPQHF | TGTGCCAGTAGTACCGAGCCGGGTAGGGGGGGTTTTCAGCCCCAGCATTTT
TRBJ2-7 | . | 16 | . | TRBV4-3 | CASSQEIGRMNNEQYF | TGCGCCAGCAGCCAAGAAATAGGCAGGATGAACAACGAGCAGTACTTC
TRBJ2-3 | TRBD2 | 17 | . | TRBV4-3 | CASSREGVAGGSDTQYF | TGCGCCAGCAGCAGAGAGGGGGTAGCGGGAGGTTCAGATACGCAGTATTTT
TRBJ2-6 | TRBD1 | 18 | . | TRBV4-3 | CASSQDRQGVAGANVLTF | TGCGCCAGCAGCCAAGATCGACAGGGGGTAGCTGGGGCCAACGTCCTGACTTTC
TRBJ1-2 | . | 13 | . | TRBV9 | CASSQDRYDGYTF | TGTGCCAGCAGCCAAGACAGGTACGATGGCTACACCTTC
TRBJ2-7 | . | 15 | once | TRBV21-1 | CASSPKTGQAHEQYF | TGTGCCAGCAGCCCTAAAACGGGACAGGCCCACGAGCAGTACTTC
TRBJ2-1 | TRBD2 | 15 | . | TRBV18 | CASSPASGNYNEQFF | TGTGCCAGCTCACCAGCTAGCGGGAACTACAATGAGCAGTTCTTC
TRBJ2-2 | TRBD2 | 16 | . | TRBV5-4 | CASKRGSGASTGELFF | TGTGCCAGCAAACGCGGGAGCGGGGCGAGCACCGGGGAGCTGTTTTTT
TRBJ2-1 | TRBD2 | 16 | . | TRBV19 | CASSYGLAGTYNEQFF | TGTGCCAGTAGCTACGGACTAGCGGGTACCTACAATGAGCAGTTCTTC
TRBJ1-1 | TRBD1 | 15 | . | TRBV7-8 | CASSTRQGGNTEAFF | TGTGCCAGCAGCACCAGACAGGGGGGGAACACTGAAGCTTTCTTT
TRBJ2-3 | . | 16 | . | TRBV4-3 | CASSPGTWWQGDTQYF | TGCGCCAGCAGCCCAGGGACCTGGTGGCAGGGGGATACGCAGTATTTT
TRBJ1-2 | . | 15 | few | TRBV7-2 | CASSLFRGANYGYTF | TGTGCCAGCAGCTTATTTCGGGGGGCGAACTATGGCTACACCTTC
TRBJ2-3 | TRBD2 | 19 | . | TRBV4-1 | CASSQAGSGRGSSTDTQYF | TGCGCCAGCAGCCAAGCTGGGAGCGGGAGGGGTTCTAGCACAGATACGCAGTATTTT
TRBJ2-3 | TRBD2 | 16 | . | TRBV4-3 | CASSQVGAGGTDTQYF | TGCGCCAGCAGCCAAGTTGGGGCGGGGGGTACAGATACGCAGTATTTT
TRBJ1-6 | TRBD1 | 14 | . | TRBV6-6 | CASRPGTGGSPLHF | TGTGCCAGCAGGCCCGGGACAGGCGGGTCACCCCTCCACTTT